Listed below are T cell receptor beta chains from one sample, sequenced in a study of T-cell reconstitution after alpha-beta-depleted transplantation in children. TCRdb analysed the PCR reads with MiXCR anew, one entry per CDR3 protein. The table records about 150,000 distinct CDR3 sequences, about 8.8% of them present only once. This material consisted of PBMCs, mostly from graft donor cells, taken 180 days after TCRalphabeta/CD19-depleted stem cell transplant. These receptors were taken from a female patient between 2 and 15 years old who had a stem cell transplant for congenital amegakaryocytic thrombocytopenia, so the T cells may come from the graft donor. CDR3s leave out the opening cysteine and the closing phenylalanine or tryptophan. A D gene is named only where the DNA matches it firmly.

>.|TRBV11-1
ASSSGQGKGETQY
>.|TRBV20-1
SGRQASNQPQH
>TRBD2|TRBV3-1
ASSQDSLAGPWNEQF
>.|TRBV12-3/TRBV12-4
ASSFQNNYGYT
>TRBD1|TRBV5-1
ASSVTGIPNNSPLH
>.|TRBV21-1
ARLSGNTIY
>TRBD1|TRBV6-5
ASSFTGGENIQY
>.|TRBV20-1
SAGFNEKLF
>TRBD2|TRBV5-1
ASSFGLAGAHEQF
>TRBD2|TRBV28
ASSLSGGGTGELF
>TRBD1|TRBV28
ASSPTGARTEKLF
>.|TRBV7-7
ASSLEQGRKLF
>.|TRBV7-2
ASSLLAGWAGELF
>TRBD1|TRBV18
ASSPSLGGGTDTQY
>.|TRBV4-1
ASSHLPGTTSYEQY
>TRBD2|TRBV7-9
ASSLRTSGSSEQY
>TRBD1|TRBV20-1
SARTGQGPSFYEQY
>.|TRBV28
ASLISRREGGVHEQF
>.|TRBV10-3
AISDSSLGQQPQH
>.|TRBV28
ASRVLGTSSNQPQH
>.|TRBV3-1
ASSQTDTGANVLT
>.|TRBV5-1
ASSLGAAEDLY
>TRBD1|TRBV6-1
ASRRQGSEQF
>.|TRBV29-1
SVGVQGWHEQY
>.|TRBV5-1
ASSLVAAAPGFGFGYT
>.|TRBV7-2
ASSLGRQGGNQPQH
>TRBD1|TRBV15
ATSSEISGTGLEKLF
>TRBD2|TRBV12-3/TRBV12-4
ASRAGTSGFTDTQY